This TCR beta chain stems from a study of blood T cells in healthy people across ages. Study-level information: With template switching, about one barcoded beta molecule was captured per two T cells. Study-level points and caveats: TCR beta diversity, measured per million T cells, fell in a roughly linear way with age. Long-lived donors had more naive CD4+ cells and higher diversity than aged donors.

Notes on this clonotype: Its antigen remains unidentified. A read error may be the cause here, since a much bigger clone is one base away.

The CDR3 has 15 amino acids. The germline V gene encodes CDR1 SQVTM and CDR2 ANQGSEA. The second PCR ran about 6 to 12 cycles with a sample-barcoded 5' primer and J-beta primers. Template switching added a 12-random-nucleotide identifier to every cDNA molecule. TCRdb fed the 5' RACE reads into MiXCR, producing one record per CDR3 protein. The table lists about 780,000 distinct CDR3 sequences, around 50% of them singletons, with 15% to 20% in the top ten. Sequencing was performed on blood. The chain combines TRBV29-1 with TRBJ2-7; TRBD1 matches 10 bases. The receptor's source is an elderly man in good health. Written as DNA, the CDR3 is TGCAGCGTTGAAGGAGTGGGGACAGGGGCCTACGTGCAGTACTTC. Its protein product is CSVEGVGTGAYVQYF.